Listed here are 13 T cell receptor beta chains from one sample, sequenced in a study of control samples from healthy donors and cancer patients. Data came from immunoSEQ multiplex PCR; TCRdb stores just in-frame clones and leaves some out. The repertoire includes more than 15,000 clones, around 89% of them detected once, and just over 9% sits in the top ten. The sequenced material came from PBMCs. These receptors all stem from a woman aged 55-70 years with head and neck cancer.

CDR3 DNA sequence: TGCGCCAGCAGCTTGGGGGAAAATTCGTCACCCCTCCACTTT. Its translation: CASSLGENSSPLHF. The chain has TRBV5-1 and TRBJ1-6, with D unclear. V was cut by 0 bases and J by 10 bases, with 11 bases left in between. This CDR3 has 14 amino acids. Germline CDR1 SGHRS, CDR2 YFSETQ.

CDR3 region: CATSRAAGYEQYF. As DNA, the CDR3 is TGTGCCACCAGCAGAGCGGCCGGATACGAGCAGTACTTC. J is TRBJ2-7 and V is TRBV15; D gene ambiguous. Germline lookup yields CDR1 LNHNV and CDR2 YYDKDF (reference sequence). The CDR3 totals 13 residues. V lost 1 base and J 4 bases, leaving 8 bases between the germline ends.

This clone turned up a few times. This rearrangement joins TRBV28 to TRBJ2-1, with D perhaps matching TRBD2 (6 bases). Trimming stripped 6 bases from V and 14 bases from J, with 26 bases between. In germline, CDR1 is MDHEN, CDR2 SYDVKM. This CDR3 region has 15 residues. For the CDR3, the DNA is TGTGCCAGCAGGGGTACGATGCCGGCGGGAATCAGGGAGTTCTTC. Residues: CASRGTMPAGIREFF. Based on the CDR3 plus reference TRBV28 and TRBJ2-1, the full variable domain is DVKVTQSSRYLVKRTGEKVFLECVQDMDHENMFWYRQDPGLGLRLIYFSYDVKMKEKGDIPEGYSVSREKKERFSLILESASTNQTSMYLCASRGTMPAGIREFFGPGTRLTVL.

The chain links TRBV4-1 to TRBJ1-2; D might be TRBD1 (5 bases). CDR1 MGHRA and CDR2 YSYEKL come from the germline V gene. V gave up 2 bases and J gave up 10 bases, with 14 bases separating them. This CDR3 region has 13 residues. CDR3 sequence: CASSQMGDGTYTF. The CDR3 DNA sequence: TGCGCCAGCAGCCAAATGGGGGACGGCACCTACACCTTC.

The V gene is TRBV5-1, the J gene TRBJ2-7, with TRBD2 matching over 13 bases. Trimming cost V 3 bases and J 12 bases; bases outside gene matches: 15. The germline V gene encodes CDR1 SGHRS and CDR2 YFSETQ. The CDR3 sequence is 16 residues long. The CDR3 nucleotides read TGCGCCAGCAGCTCAACAGGGTCCGGGACTAGCGGGAAGGCGTACTTC. Residues: CASSSTGSGTSGKAYF.

The rearrangement links TRBV11-2 to TRBJ1-5; possibly TRBD1 for D (5 bases). CDR1 is SGHAT, CDR2 FQNNGV, per germline. Trimming took off 6 bases at V and 2 bases at J, with 14 bases between the two ends. CDR3 length: 15 residues. The CDR3: CASSPVGTGNQPQHF. The CDR3 region has the DNA TGTGCCAGCAGTCCCGTAGGGACTGGCAATCAGCCCCAGCATTTT.

The V call is TRBV6-6, the J call TRBJ1-4, with 7 nucleotides matching TRBD1. Germline CDR1 reads MNHNY; CDR2 reads SVGAGI (reference sequence). Losses at the gene ends were 6 bases for V and 3 bases for J; bases not matched to a gene: 7. This CDR3 has 15 amino acids. The CDR3 coding sequence is TGTGCCAGCAGGGACCGGACAGGCGCTAATGAAAAACTGTTTTTT. Translated, it gives CASRDRTGANEKLFF.

V usage is TRBV5-1 and J usage is TRBJ2-7, with D possibly TRBD2 on 6 matching bases. This CDR3 comprises 14 residues. The V gene lost 1 base and the J gene lost 1 base, with 9 bases spanning the gap. Germline V CDR1 and CDR2: SGHRS, YFSETQ. The DNA of the CDR3 is TGCGCCAGCAGCTTGACGGCGGGGTCCTACGAGCAGTACTTC. Its protein is CASSLTAGSYEQYF.

The V and J genes are TRBV19 and TRBJ2-7; TRBD2 might be the D (5 bases). V was cut by 5 bases and J by 2 bases, with 16 bases left in between. CDR3 length equals 15 residues. Per germline, CDR1 LNHDA and CDR2 SQIVND (reference sequence). In DNA form, the CDR3 reads TGTGCCAGTAGTTTAGCGAGGGTCCCGACCTACGAGCAGTACTTC. Encoded protein: CASSLARVPTYEQYF.

The rearrangement links TRBV2 to TRBJ1-5, with D uncertain. The germline V gene encodes CDR1 SNHLY and CDR2 FYNNEI. Trimming cost V 3 bases and J 0 bases, with 9 bases left between them. This CDR3 is 15 amino acids long. This CDR3 reads CASSEWPYSNQPQHF. In DNA form, the CDR3 reads TGTGCCAGCAGTGAGTGGCCGTATAGCAATCAGCCCCAGCATTTT.

This chain links TRBV30 with TRBJ2-2, with D perhaps TRBD2 (5 bases). Germline V gene sequence: CDR1 GTSNPN, CDR2 SVGIG (reference sequence). Trimming removed 2 bases from V and 2 bases from J, with 15 bases in between. The CDR3 totals 16 residues. Here the CDR3 reads CAWSRGLGYNTGELFF. DNA of the CDR3: TGTGCCTGGAGTAGAGGGTTGGGGTATAACACCGGGGAGCTGTTTTTT.

This clone is a singleton in its sample. In nucleotides, the CDR3 is TGCGCCAGCGCCTCCGGGACTAGCGGGAGCCTGAGCACAGATACGCAGTATTTT. The encoded protein is CASASGTSGSLSTDTQYF. The V and J genes are TRBV5-1 and TRBJ2-3; TRBD2 matches at 14 bases. CDR3 length: 18 residues. Trimming at V came to 7 bases and at J to 0 bases, leaving 10 bases not matched to a gene. CDR1 SGHRS and CDR2 YFSETQ come from the germline V gene.

V and J are TRBV27 and TRBJ2-7; the match to TRBD2 covers 8 bases. The CDR3 runs to 15 residues. Germline V gives CDR1 MNHEY, CDR2 SMNVEV (reference sequence). Trimming took 4 bases from V and 0 from J; bases not matched to a gene: 5. The CDR3 bases are TGTGCCAGCAGTTCAACTAGCGGCGCCTCCTACGAGCAGTACTTC. As protein: CASSSTSGASYEQYF.